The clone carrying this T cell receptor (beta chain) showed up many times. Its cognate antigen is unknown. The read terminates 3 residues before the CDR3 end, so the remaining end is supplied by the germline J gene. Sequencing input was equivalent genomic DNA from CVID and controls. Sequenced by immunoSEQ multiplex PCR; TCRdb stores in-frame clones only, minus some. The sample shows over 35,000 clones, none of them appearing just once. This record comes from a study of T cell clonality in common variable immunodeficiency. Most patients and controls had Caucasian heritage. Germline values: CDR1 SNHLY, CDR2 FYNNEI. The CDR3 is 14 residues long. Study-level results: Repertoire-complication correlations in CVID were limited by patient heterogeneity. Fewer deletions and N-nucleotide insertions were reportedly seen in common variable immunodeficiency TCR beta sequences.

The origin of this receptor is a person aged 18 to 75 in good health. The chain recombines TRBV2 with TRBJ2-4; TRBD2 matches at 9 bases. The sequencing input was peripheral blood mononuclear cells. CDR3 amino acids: CASSSDGLALTQYF. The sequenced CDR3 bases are TGTGCCAGCAGTTCAGATGGACTAGCGCTCACT.